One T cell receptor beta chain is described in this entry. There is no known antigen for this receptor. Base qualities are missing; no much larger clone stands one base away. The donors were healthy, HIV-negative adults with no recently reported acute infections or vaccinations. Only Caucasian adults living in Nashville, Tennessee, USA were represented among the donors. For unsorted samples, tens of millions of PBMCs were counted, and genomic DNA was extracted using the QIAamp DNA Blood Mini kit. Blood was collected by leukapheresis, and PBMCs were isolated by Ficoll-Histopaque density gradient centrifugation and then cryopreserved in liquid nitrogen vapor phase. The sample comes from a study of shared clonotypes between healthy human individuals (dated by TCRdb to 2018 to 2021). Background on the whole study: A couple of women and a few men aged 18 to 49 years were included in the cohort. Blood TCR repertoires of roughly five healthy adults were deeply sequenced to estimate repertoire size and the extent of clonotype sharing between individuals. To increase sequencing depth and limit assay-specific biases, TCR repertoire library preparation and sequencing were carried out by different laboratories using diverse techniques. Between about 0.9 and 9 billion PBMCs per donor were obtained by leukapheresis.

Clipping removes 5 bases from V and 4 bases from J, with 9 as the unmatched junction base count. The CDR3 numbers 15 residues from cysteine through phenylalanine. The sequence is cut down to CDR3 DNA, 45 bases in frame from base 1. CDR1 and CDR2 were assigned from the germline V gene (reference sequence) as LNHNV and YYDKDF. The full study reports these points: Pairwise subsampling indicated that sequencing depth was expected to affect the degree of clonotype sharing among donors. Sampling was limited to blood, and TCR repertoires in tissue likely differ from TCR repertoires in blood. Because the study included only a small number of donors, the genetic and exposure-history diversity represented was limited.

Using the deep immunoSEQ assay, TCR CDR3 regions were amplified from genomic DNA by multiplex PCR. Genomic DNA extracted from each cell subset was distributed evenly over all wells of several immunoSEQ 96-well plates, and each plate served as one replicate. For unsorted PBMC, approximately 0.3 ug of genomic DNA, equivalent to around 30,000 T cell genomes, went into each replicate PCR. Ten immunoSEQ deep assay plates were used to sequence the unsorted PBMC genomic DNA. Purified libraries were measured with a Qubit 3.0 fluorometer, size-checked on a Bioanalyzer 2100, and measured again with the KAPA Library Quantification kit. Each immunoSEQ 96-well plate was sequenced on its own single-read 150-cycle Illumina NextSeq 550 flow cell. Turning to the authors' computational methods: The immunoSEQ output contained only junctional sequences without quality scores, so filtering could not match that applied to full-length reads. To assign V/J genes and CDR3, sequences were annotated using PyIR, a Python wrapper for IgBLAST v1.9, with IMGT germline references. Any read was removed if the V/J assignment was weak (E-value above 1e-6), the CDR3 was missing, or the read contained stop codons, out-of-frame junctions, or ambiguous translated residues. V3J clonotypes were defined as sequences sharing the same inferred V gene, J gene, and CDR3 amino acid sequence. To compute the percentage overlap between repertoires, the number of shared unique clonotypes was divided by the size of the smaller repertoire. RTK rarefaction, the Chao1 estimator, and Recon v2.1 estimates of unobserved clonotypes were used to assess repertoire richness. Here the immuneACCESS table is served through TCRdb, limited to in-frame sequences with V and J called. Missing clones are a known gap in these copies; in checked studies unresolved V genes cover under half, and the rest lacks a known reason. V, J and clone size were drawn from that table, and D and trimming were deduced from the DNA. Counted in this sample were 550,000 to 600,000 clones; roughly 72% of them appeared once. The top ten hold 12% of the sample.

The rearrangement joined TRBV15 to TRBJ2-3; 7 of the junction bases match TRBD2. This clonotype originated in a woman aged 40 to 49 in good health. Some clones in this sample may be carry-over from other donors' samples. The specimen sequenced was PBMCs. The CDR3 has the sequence CATSPRGGSADTQYF. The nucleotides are TGTGCCACCAGCCCTAGGGGCGGGAGTGCAGATACGCAGTATTTT.